One T cell receptor (beta chain) is described in this entry. The junction had 7 bases not matched to a gene; V was cut back by 4 bases and J by 7 bases. This CDR3 has 14 residues. Germline V gene data show CDR1 as MNHEY and CDR2 as SMNVEV (reference sequence). This entry comes from a study of shared clonotypes between healthy human individuals. Background on the study: CD4 naive cells filled three plates per donor, CD4 memory three, CD8 naive two and CD8 memory one.

Recent acute infections and vaccinations were absent in the healthy HIV-negative adult donors. The assay was run at deep level. Clones were sequenced by immunoSEQ multiplex PCR, and TCRdb holds only the in-frame ones, with some missing. The sample carries approximately 2.5 million clones, approximately 94% recorded once. The V and J genes are TRBV27 and TRBJ1-5; TRBD1 agrees at 7 bases. Material: naive CD4+ T cells from PBMCs. Subset noted: CD45RA+ positively selected. The origin of this receptor is a man aged 18-30 years in good health. Some clones in this sample may be carry-over from other donors' samples. CDR3 region: CASSYTGAQQPQHF. The CDR3 DNA reads as TGTGCCAGCAGTTATACAGGGGCCCAGCAGCCCCAGCATTTT.